A single sample is the source of the 12 T cell receptor beta chains below, sequenced in a study of CD4+ T cells in melanoma. The data were produced by immunoSEQ multiplex PCR, yet TCRdb's version contains in-frame clones alone and is incomplete. The table records about 10,000 clones, 55% to 80% of them present only once. Sample: cells from a culture (not recorded whether cultured in vitro). The receptors here all came from a human donor with melanoma.

This clone was seen more than once but under ten times. The rearrangement links TRBV6-5 to TRBJ2-7, with D possibly TRBD1 on 6 matching bases. V was shortened by 5 bases and J by 2 bases, with 13 bases between the two germline ends. The V gene's germline CDR1 is MNHEY and CDR2 SVGAGI. The CDR3 is 14 residues long. The CDR3: CASSRGPGAYEQYF. As DNA, the CDR3 is TGTGCCAGCAGTCGGGGACCAGGGGCCTACGAGCAGTACTTC.

This rearrangement joins TRBV4-3 to TRBJ2-7; D is unresolved. Deletions cut 1 base from V and 5 bases from J, with 3 bases between. This CDR3 spans 11 amino acids. Germline CDR1 is LGHNA and CDR2 is YSLEER. The CDR3 loop reads CASSQGDEQYF. The DNA of the CDR3 is TGCGCCAGCAGCCAAGGTGACGAGCAGTACTTC.

The chain recombines TRBV14 with TRBJ1-1; D gene ambiguous. Germline CDR1 is SGHDN and CDR2 is FVKESK. V lost 4 bases and J lost 0, with 9 bases in between. The CDR3 extends over 14 amino acids. The CDR3 reads CASSLSGMNTEAFF. CDR3 bases: TGTGCCAGCAGCCTATCTGGAATGAACACTGAAGCTTTCTTT.

The chain is built from TRBV5-6 and TRBJ2-1; 11 nucleotides agree with TRBD2. V was clipped by 2 bases and J by 4 bases; unmatched bases: 5. Germline loops: CDR1 SGHDT, CDR2 YYEEEE. CDR3 length: 16 amino acids. This CDR3 reads CASSFNGLAGYNEQFF. For the CDR3, the DNA is TGTGCCAGCAGCTTCAACGGACTAGCGGGTTACAATGAGCAGTTCTTC.

The chain uses TRBV4-1 and TRBJ1-1; D gene unclear. The germline gives CDR1 MGHRA, CDR2 YSYEKL. This CDR3 has 14 amino acids. V lost 1 base to trimming and J lost 1 base, with 7 bases between them. CDR3 sequence: CASSQAAANTEAFF. The DNA for the CDR3 is TGCGCCAGCAGCCAAGCGGCAGCGAACACTGAAGCTTTCTTT.

This chain joins TRBV11-2 and TRBJ1-2; 9 bases align to TRBD1. Germline CDR1 reads SGHAT; CDR2 reads FQNNGV. V was clipped by 1 base and J by 13 bases; unmatched bases: 10. CDR3 length: 14 amino acids. The CDR3: CASSLVAGTGPPTF. The CDR3, as DNA: TGTGCCAGCAGCTTAGTGGCGGGGACAGGGCCACCCACCTTC.

The chain recombines TRBV15 with TRBJ2-1; D unresolved. The CDR3 covers 16 residues. V was shortened by 4 bases and J by 6 bases, with 19 bases between the two germline ends. Per the germline V gene, CDR1 is LNHNV and CDR2 is YYDKDF (reference sequence). The CDR3 DNA reads TGTGCCACCAGCAACCCCACCCGCTCCCCGGTCAATGAGCAGTTCTTC. It codes for CATSNPTRSPVNEQFF. Combining the CDR3 with reference TRBV15 and TRBJ2-1 gives the whole variable domain DAMVIQNPRYQVTQFGKPVTLSCSQTLNHNVMYWYQQKSSQAPKLLFHYYDKDFNNEADTPDNFQSRRPNTSFCFLDIRSPGLGDTAMYLCATSNPTRSPVNEQFFGPGTRLTVL.

The genes are TRBV5-4 and TRBJ2-7; D remains ambiguous. This CDR3 has 15 residues. Germline values: CDR1 SGHNT, CDR2 YYREEE (reference sequence). The V gene lost 4 bases and the J gene lost 5 bases, with 19 bases spanning the gap. In DNA form, the CDR3 reads TGTGCCAGCAGCCCACCCTACGGTGGTCTTAACGAGCAGTACTTC. Translating it yields CASSPPYGGLNEQYF.

This chain joins TRBV30 and TRBJ1-1; no reliable D call. Germline V gives CDR1 GTSNPN, CDR2 SVGIG (reference sequence). V gave up 2 bases and J gave up 3 bases, with 19 bases separating them. This CDR3 contains 16 residues. The CDR3 sequence is CAWSTLSVFRHTEAFF. CDR3 coding DNA: TGTGCCTGGAGTACATTGTCGGTTTTTCGCCACACTGAAGCTTTCTTT.

The CDR3: CASSQLGGALPQYF. CDR3 coding DNA: TGCGCCAGCAGCCAACTTGGGGGGGCCCTGCCCCAGTACTTC. The chain employs TRBV4-1 and TRBJ2-5; D is possibly TRBD2 (7 bases). The CDR3 covers 14 residues. Trimming took 2 bases from V and 9 from J, leaving 16 bases between them. The germline V gene encodes CDR1 MGHRA and CDR2 YSYEKL.

This sequence joins TRBV4-1 and TRBJ2-4, with D possibly matching TRBD2 (5 bases). The V end lost 4 bases, the J end lost 1 base, and 23 bases lay between the germline ends. CDR3 length equals 19 residues. Germline CDR1 MGHRA, CDR2 YSYEKL. The CDR3 bases are TGCGCCAGCAGCCGAACGGATGTTTCTAGCACCGGGGCCAAAAACATTCAGTACTTC. Translating it yields CASSRTDVSSTGAKNIQYF.

The genes are TRBV7-3 and TRBJ1-5, with D possibly TRBD1 on 5 matching bases. The ends were cut back, 3 bases at V and 5 bases at J, with 11 bases in the middle. CDR1 is SGHTA and CDR2 is FQGTGA in the germline V gene. The CDR3 totals 14 residues. CDR3 sequence reads: CASSFVGLHQPQHF. Here the CDR3 DNA reads TGTGCCAGCAGCTTCGTGGGGCTGCATCAGCCCCAGCATTTT.